A selection of T cell receptor beta chains follows, all from one sample in a study of cytomegalovirus exposure and HLA in healthy donors. Sequenced by immunoSEQ multiplex PCR; TCRdb stores in-frame clones only, minus some. The profile shows 200,000 to 250,000 clones, more than 75% of them singletons. Sequencing was carried out using PBMCs. These receptors all stem from a man aged 18 to 30 in good health and CMV-seronegative. Each CDR3 is given with its conserved first and last residue. D genes are given only for firm matches. Some rows mark clone size as missing; the rest say once, few, many or name a class of expanded clone.

J	V	size	D	CDR3	DNA
TRBJ1-5	TRBV29-1	NA	NA	CSVVMSGRNQPQHF	TGCAGCGTTGTAATGAGCGGTCGAAATCAGCCCCAGCATTTT
TRBJ2-1	TRBV27	NA	NA	CASSRGGEQFF	TGTGCCAGCAGCCGTGGCGGTGAGCAGTTCTTC
TRBJ2-3	TRBV11-3	NA	TRBD1	CASSDRGTATDTQYF	TGTGCCAGCAGCGACCGAGGGACAGCTACAGATACGCAGTATTTT
TRBJ2-2	TRBV4-3	NA	TRBD1	CASSGTGWGTGELFF	TGCGCCAGCAGTGGGACAGGGTGGGGCACCGGGGAGCTGTTTTTT
TRBJ2-1	TRBV29-1	NA	NA	CSVVGQSSYNEQFF	TGCAGCGTTGTTGGACAGAGCTCCTACAATGAGCAGTTCTTC
TRBJ2-1	TRBV25-1	NA	NA	CASSEYPQREQFF	TGTGCCAGCAGTGAATATCCCCAGAGGGAGCAGTTCTTC
TRBJ2-7	TRBV7-8	NA	TRBD2	CASSYQPGLAGYEQYF	TGTGCCAGCAGCTACCAACCGGGACTAGCGGGCTACGAGCAGTACTTC
TRBJ2-2	TRBV11-3	NA	NA	CASKIAVNTGELFF	TGTGCCAGCAAAATAGCGGTGAACACCGGGGAGCTGTTTTTT
TRBJ2-3	TRBV6-4	NA	TRBD2	CASSDTSGGTDTQYF	TGTGCCAGCAGCGATACTAGCGGGGGCACAGATACGCAGTATTTT
TRBJ1-1	TRBV2	NA	NA	CASSGGAEAFF	TGTGCCAGCAGTGGGGGCGCTGAAGCTTTCTTT
TRBJ1-3	TRBV6-1	NA	TRBD1	CASSGTGSGNTIYF	TGTGCCAGCAGTGGGACAGGGAGTGGAAACACCATATATTTT
TRBJ2-1	TRBV4-1	NA	TRBD2	CASSQTSGTYNEQFF	TGCGCCAGCAGCCAAACTAGCGGAACATACAATGAGCAGTTCTTC
TRBJ1-5	TRBV5-1	few	NA	CASSLSPQHF	TGCGCCAGCAGCTTGTCTCCCCAGCATTTT
TRBJ1-5	TRBV28	once	TRBD1	CASSFRTGHQPQHF	TGTGCCAGCAGTTTCCGGACAGGGCATCAGCCCCAGCATTTT
TRBJ2-3	TRBV5-1	NA	NA	CASSLVIGAPDTQYF	TGCGCCAGCAGTCTGGTAATAGGGGCCCCAGATACGCAGTATTTT
TRBJ2-7	TRBV18	NA	NA	CASSPRGREQYF	TGTGCCAGCTCACCCAGGGGGAGGGAGCAGTACTTC
TRBJ1-1	TRBV28	NA	NA	CASSFPYTEAFF	TGTGCCAGCAGTTTTCCTTACACTGAAGCTTTCTTT
TRBJ2-2	TRBV4-1	NA	TRBD1	CASSQRQGESTGELFF	TGCGCCAGCAGCCAACGACAGGGAGAGTCCACCGGGGAGCTGTTTTTT
TRBJ2-7	TRBV7-8	NA	NA	CASSLAGHSGTASYEQYF	TGTGCCAGCAGCTTAGCTGGGCACTCCGGCACAGCTTCCTACGAGCAGTACTTC
TRBJ2-7	TRBV7-2	NA	TRBD2	CASSLVRGSEQYF	TGTGCCAGCAGCTTAGTTCGCGGGAGCGAGCAGTACTTC
TRBJ2-7	TRBV7-6	NA	NA	CASSLGSGHYEQYF	TGTGCCAGCAGCTTAGGATCAGGGCACTACGAGCAGTACTTC
TRBJ1-4	TRBV6-6	NA	NA	CASNIGQGLGEKLFF	TGTGCCAGCAACATAGGGCAGGGTTTGGGTGAAAAACTGTTTTTT
TRBJ2-3	TRBV5-3	NA	TRBD2	CARRSLAGDTQYF	TGTGCCAGAAGGTCGCTAGCGGGAGATACGCAGTATTTT
TRBJ1-2	TRBV25-1	NA	TRBD1	CASSEAGTGGKSYTF	TGTGCCAGCAGTGAAGCCGGGACAGGGGGCAAAAGCTACACCTTC
TRBJ1-1	TRBV7-9	NA	NA	CASSPPWVGAGNTEAFF	TGTGCCAGCAGCCCCCCGTGGGTGGGCGCCGGGAACACTGAAGCTTTCTTT
TRBJ2-7	TRBV28	NA	TRBD1	CASREQGAHHEQYF	TGTGCCAGCAGAGAACAGGGGGCGCACCACGAGCAGTACTTC
TRBJ1-2	TRBV4-3	NA	TRBD1	CASSQERTGGMSGYTF	TGCGCCAGCAGCCAAGAGAGGACAGGGGGTATGAGTGGCTACACCTTC
TRBJ2-1	TRBV27	once	NA	CASTDSYNEQFF	TGTGCCAGCACGGACAGTTACAATGAGCAGTTCTTC
TRBJ2-2	TRBV5-1	few	TRBD1	CASSPRTGAVTGELFF	TGCGCCAGCAGCCCTCGGACAGGGGCGGTCACCGGGGAGCTGTTTTTT
TRBJ2-7	TRBV5-5	NA	TRBD2	CASTVSAGGYEQYF	TGTGCCAGCACCGTCTCGGCGGGGGGCTACGAGCAGTACTTC
TRBJ1-1	TRBV5-1	NA	NA	CASSLEGGVTEAFF	TGCGCCAGCAGCTTGGAAGGCGGGGTGACTGAAGCTTTCTTT
TRBJ1-5	TRBV7-2	once	NA	CASSFRVIGNQPQHF	TGTGCCAGCAGCTTTCGAGTTATTGGCAATCAGCCCCAGCATTTT
TRBJ2-3	TRBV4-3	NA	TRBD2	CASSQEVAGAFTDTQYF	TGCGCCAGCAGCCAAGAAGTAGCGGGGGCCTTCACAGATACGCAGTATTTT
TRBJ2-6	TRBV27	NA	TRBD1	CASSLGQGSGANVLTF	TGTGCCAGCAGTTTAGGACAGGGTTCCGGGGCCAACGTCCTGACTTTC
TRBJ2-1	TRBV27	NA	TRBD2	CASRSLGGAQHNEQFF	TGTGCCAGCCGATCCCTCGGGGGGGCCCAACACAATGAGCAGTTCTTC
TRBJ2-3	TRBV5-1	NA	TRBD1	CASRGGDRGSTDTQYF	TGCGCCAGCAGGGGGGGAGACAGGGGTTCCACAGATACGCAGTATTTT
TRBJ1-1	TRBV11-2	NA	NA	CASSLVPGAGTEAFF	TGTGCCAGCAGCTTAGTGCCTGGGGCTGGCACTGAAGCTTTCTTT
TRBJ2-3	TRBV23-1	NA	TRBD2	CASAKDPSGRTDTQYF	TGCGCCAGCGCCAAGGACCCTAGCGGGAGAACAGATACGCAGTATTTT
TRBJ2-7	TRBV4-3	NA	NA	CASSQDVSGIYEQYF	TGCGCCAGCAGCCAAGACGTTAGCGGTATCTACGAGCAGTACTTC
TRBJ1-2	TRBV25-1	NA	TRBD1	CATIQGINYGYTF	TGTGCCACAATACAGGGGATTAACTATGGCTACACCTTC
TRBJ2-7	TRBV10-2	NA	TRBD2	CASSVKREGLTYEQYF	TGCGCCAGCAGTGTTAAACGGGAGGGACTCACCTACGAGCAGTACTTC
TRBJ2-2	TRBV10-2	few	NA	CASNIAAGELFF	TGCGCCAGCAATATAGCGGCCGGGGAGCTGTTTTTT
TRBJ1-5	TRBV27	NA	NA	CASRTNTGGLEQPQHF	TGTGCCAGCAGAACCAACACTGGAGGGCTCGAACAGCCCCAGCATTTT
TRBJ2-3	TRBV25-1	NA	TRBD2	CASVKSGGTDTQYF	TGTGCCAGCGTCAAGAGCGGGGGGACAGATACGCAGTATTTT
TRBJ1-6	TRBV19	NA	NA	CASSSFQQGSYNSPLHF	TGTGCCAGTAGTTCCTTCCAACAGGGATCCTATAATTCACCCCTCCACTTT
TRBJ2-1	TRBV30	NA	TRBD1	CAWMDRDLYNEQFF	TGTGCCTGGATGGACAGGGACCTATACAATGAGCAGTTCTTC
TRBJ2-2	TRBV6-1	NA	NA	CASSDLLRRGGELFF	TGTGCCAGCAGTGATCTCTTGCGCCGCGGCGGGGAGCTGTTTTTT